Following are 8 T cell receptor beta chains from one sample sequenced in a study of post-analysis software for immune sequencing data. The library was made from cDNA and included unique molecular identifiers. TCRdb processed the PCR reads anew with MiXCR; each CDR3 protein has one entry. The sample lists around 150,000 distinct CDR3 sequences, about 37% occurring once. This specimen consisted of blood, obtained after autologous hematopoietic stem cell transplantation. These TCRs come from a girl aged 5 to 17 with multiple sclerosis.

In the case of this clonotype: This could be a read error, since a much larger clone is one nucleotide away. V and J are TRBV15 and TRBJ2-1; D remains unclear. The J call may not be correct, given that the DNA end is closer to TRBJ2-7. The CDR3 is 16 amino acids. Germline loops: CDR1 LNHNV, CDR2 YYDKDF (reference sequence). The CDR3: CATSRDVGVSYNEQYF. The CDR3 nucleotides read TGTGCCACCAGCAGAGATGTCGGCGTGTCCTACAATGAGCAGTACTTC.

The CDR3 DNA follows: TGTGCCAGCAGCTTTGGGACTAGCACAGATACGCAGTATTTT. Translating it yields CASSFGTSTDTQYF. The chain joins TRBV11-3 to TRBJ2-3, with D possibly matching TRBD2 (6 bases). The V and J ends lost 3 bases and 0 bases respectively, with 7 bases between them. The length of the CDR3 is 14 residues. CDR1 is SGHNT and CDR2 is YENEEA in the germline V gene.

This clonotype showed up just a few times. This chain connects TRBV7-2 to TRBJ2-3; no reliable D call. The germline V gene has CDR1 SGHTA and CDR2 FQGNSA. There are 14 residues in the CDR3. Between the trimmed V and J ends, which lost 5 bases and 1 base, there was a span of 10 bases. This chain's CDR3 is CASSTARGTDTQYF. The CDR3 DNA is TGTGCCAGCAGCACCGCACGGGGCACAGATACGCAGTATTTT.

With respect to this clonotype: A much larger clone sits a single nucleotide away, making a read error possible. The J gene is TRBJ2-1, the V gene TRBV29-1, with D maybe TRBD2 (5 bases). Germline CDR1 and CDR2: SQVTM and ANQGSEA. The CDR3 consists of 11 residues. CDR3 in DNA: TGCAACTCCCCCGAAGGAGGTGAGCAGTTCTTC. Translating it yields CNSPEGGEQFF.

The sample holds a few counts of this clonotype. The chain joins TRBV6-5 to TRBJ2-1; no clear D. The V gene lost 11 bases and the J gene lost 3 bases, with 11 bases spanning the gap. The length of the CDR3 is 12 residues. Germline lookup yields CDR1 MNHEY and CDR2 SVGAGI. CDR3: CAPFRGYNEQFF. In nucleotides, the CDR3 is TGTGCCCCCTTCCGAGGCTACAATGAGCAGTTCTTC.

The CDR3 spells CASSSRQGHEQYF. The CDR3 coding sequence is TGCGCCAGCAGTTCGAGACAGGGCCACGAGCAGTACTTC. The chain combines TRBV4-3 with TRBJ2-5, with 7 bases aligning to TRBD1. TRBJ2-7 matches the DNA end more closely, so the J call is doubtful. The CDR3 sequence is 13 residues long. Germline V gene lookup returns CDR1 LGHNA and CDR2 YSLEER.

This clonotype was seen more than once but under ten times. The J gene is TRBJ2-1, the V gene TRBV20-1; D unresolved. CDR3 length equals 10 residues. The V gene lost 1 base and the J gene lost 10 bases, with 5 bases spanning the gap. Germline CDR1 DFQATT, CDR2 SNEGSKA (reference sequence). The CDR3 coding sequence is TGCAGTGCTAGAGCAGTAGAGCAGTTCTTC. This translates into CSARAVEQFF.

J is TRBJ2-5 and V is TRBV12-3 or TRBV12-4, with D tentatively TRBD1 (5 bases). Gene TRBJ2-7 matches the end of the DNA better, so the J call may be wrong. This CDR3 has 12 residues. The CDR3 coding sequence is TGTGCCAGCAGTTTAGGGGGCCTCGAGCAGTACTTC. Amino acid sequence: CASSLGGLEQYF.